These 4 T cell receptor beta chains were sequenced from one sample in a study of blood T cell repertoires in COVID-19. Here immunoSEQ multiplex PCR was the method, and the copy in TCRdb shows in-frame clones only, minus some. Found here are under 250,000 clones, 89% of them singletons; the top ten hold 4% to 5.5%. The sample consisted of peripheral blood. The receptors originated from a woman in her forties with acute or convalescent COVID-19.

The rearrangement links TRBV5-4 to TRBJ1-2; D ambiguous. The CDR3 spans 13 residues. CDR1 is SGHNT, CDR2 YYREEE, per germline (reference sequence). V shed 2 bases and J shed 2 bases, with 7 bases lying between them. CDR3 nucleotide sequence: TGTGCCAGCAGCTTACCGGGGAACTATGGCTACACCTTC. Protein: CASSLPGNYGYTF.

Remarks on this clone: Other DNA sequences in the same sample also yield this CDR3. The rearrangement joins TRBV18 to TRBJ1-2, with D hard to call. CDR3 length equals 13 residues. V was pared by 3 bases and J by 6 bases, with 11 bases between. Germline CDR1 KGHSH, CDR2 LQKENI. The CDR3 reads CASSPRTGDGYTF. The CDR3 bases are TGTGCCAGCTCACCTCGGACGGGAGATGGCTACACCTTC.

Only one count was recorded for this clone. As DNA, the CDR3 is TGCGCCAGCAGCCAAGCGGGGGAATCCACAGATACGCAGTATTTT. Its protein product is CASSQAGESTDTQYF. J is TRBJ2-3 and V is TRBV4-1; tentatively, D is TRBD2 (6 bases). Looked up from germline, CDR1 is MGHRA and CDR2 is YSYEKL. V lost 1 base and J 2 bases, leaving 10 bases between the germline ends. The CDR3 contains 15 residues.

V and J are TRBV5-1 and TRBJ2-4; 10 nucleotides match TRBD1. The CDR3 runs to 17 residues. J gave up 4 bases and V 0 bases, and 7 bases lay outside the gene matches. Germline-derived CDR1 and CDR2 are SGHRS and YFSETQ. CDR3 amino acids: CASSLADRGRTKNIQYF. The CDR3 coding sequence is TGCGCCAGCAGCTTGGCGGACAGGGGGAGAACTAAAAACATTCAGTACTTC.